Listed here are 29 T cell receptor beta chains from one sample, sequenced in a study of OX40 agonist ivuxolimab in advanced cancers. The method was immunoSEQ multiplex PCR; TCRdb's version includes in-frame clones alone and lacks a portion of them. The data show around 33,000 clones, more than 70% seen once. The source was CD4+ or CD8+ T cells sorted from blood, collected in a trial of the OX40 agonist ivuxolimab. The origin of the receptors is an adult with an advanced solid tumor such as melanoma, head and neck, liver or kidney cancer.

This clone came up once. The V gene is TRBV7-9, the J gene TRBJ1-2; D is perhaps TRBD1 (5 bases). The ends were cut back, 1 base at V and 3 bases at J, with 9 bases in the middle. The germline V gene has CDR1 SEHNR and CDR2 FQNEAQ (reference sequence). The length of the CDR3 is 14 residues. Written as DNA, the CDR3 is TGTGCCAGCAGCTTAGGGGGGACCGACTATGGCTACACCTTC. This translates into CASSLGGTDYGYTF.

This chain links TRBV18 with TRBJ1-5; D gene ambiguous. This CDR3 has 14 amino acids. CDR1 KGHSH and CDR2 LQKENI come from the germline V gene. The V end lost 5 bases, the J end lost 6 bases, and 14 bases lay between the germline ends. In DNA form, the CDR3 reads TGTGCCAGCTCAGCAGGTGGTAGGAGTCAGCCCCAGCATTTT. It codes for CASSAGGRSQPQHF.

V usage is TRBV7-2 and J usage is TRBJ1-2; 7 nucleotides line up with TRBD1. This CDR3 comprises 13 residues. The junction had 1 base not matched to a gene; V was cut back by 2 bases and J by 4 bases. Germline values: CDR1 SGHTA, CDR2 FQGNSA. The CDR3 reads CASSLTGAYGYTF. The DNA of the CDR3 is TGTGCCAGCAGCTTAACAGGGGCCTATGGCTACACCTTC.

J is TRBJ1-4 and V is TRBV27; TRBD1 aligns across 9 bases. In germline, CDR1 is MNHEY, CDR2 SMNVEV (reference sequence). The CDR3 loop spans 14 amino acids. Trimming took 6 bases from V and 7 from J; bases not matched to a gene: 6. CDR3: CASSLQGAAEKLFF. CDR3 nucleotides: TGTGCCAGCAGCCTACAGGGGGCAGCTGAAAAACTGTTTTTT.

As DNA, the CDR3 is TGTGCCAACAAATTCGCGCGCGAGATTTCACCCCTCCACTTT. Protein product: CANKFAREISPLHF. The genes are TRBV21-1 and TRBJ1-6. TRBV21-1 corresponds to a pseudogene. There are 14 residues in the CDR3.

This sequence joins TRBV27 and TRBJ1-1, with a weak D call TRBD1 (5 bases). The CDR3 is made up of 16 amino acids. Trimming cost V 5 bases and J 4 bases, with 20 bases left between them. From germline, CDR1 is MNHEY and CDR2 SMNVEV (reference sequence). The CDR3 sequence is CASSLDLGGVATEAFF. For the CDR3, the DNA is TGTGCCAGCAGTCTAGATCTTGGAGGGGTGGCCACTGAAGCTTTCTTT.

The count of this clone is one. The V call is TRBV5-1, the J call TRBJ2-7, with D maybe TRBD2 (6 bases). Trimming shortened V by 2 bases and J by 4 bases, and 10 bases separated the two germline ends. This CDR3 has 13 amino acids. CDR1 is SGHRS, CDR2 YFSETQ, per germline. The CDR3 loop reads CASSFGGLYEQYF. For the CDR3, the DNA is TGCGCCAGCAGCTTCGGGGGTCTATACGAGCAGTACTTC.

CDR3 sequence: CASSQVYLRTANEQFF. CDR3 DNA: TGCGCCAGCAGCCAAGTTTACCTCCGGACAGCCAATGAGCAGTTCTTC. V usage is TRBV4-1 and J usage is TRBJ2-1, with TRBD1 as a possible D gene (6 bases). Trimming cost V 1 base and J 6 bases, with 16 bases left between them. Germline V gene data show CDR1 as MGHRA and CDR2 as YSYEKL. CDR3 size: 16 residues.

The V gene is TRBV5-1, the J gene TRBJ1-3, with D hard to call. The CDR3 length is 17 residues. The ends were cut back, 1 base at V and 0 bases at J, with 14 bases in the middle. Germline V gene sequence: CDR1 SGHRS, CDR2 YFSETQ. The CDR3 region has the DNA TGCGCCAGCAGCTTGATGCTCGCCGGTAGCTCTGGAAACACCATATATTTT. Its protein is CASSLMLAGSSGNTIYF. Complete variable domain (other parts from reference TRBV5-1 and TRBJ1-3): KAGVTQTPRYLIKTRGQQVTLSCSPISGHRSVSWYQQTPGQGLQFLFEYFSETQRNKGNFPGRFSGRQFSNSRSEMNVSTLELGDSALYLCASSLMLAGSSGNTIYFGEGSWLTVV.

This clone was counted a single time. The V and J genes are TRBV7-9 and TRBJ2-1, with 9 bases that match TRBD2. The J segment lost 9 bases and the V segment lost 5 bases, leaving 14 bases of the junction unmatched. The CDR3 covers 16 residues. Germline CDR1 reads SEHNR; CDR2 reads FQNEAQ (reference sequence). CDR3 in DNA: TGTGCCAGCAGCCACGCCCCTAGCGGGAAGTTGGGTGAGCAGTTCTTC. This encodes CASSHAPSGKLGEQFF.

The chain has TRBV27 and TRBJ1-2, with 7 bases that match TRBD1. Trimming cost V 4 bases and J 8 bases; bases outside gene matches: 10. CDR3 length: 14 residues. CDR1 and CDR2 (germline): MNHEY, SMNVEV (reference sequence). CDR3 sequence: CASSYGQARGGYTF. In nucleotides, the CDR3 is TGTGCCAGCAGTTACGGACAGGCGAGGGGGGGCTACACCTTC.

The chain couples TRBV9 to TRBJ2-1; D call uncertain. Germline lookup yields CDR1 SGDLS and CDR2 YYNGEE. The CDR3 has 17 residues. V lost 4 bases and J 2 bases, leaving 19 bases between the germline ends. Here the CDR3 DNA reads TGTGCCAGCAGCCCATTGGCCAATATTCAACCCTACAATGAGCAGTTCTTC. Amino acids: CASSPLANIQPYNEQFF.

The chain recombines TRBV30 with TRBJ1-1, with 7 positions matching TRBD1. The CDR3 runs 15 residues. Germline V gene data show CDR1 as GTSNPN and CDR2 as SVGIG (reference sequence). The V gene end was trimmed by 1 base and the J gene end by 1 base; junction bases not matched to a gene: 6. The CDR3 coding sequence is TGTGCCTGGAGTGACAGGGGCTGGGGGAACACTGAAGCTTTCTTT. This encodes CAWSDRGWGNTEAFF.

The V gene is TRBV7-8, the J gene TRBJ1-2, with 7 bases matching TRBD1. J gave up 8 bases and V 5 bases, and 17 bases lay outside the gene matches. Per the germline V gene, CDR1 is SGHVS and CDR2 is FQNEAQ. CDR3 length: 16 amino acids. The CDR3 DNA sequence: TGTGCCAGCAGCCTGGACAGGACAATCGTAAGAGCGGGCTACACCTTC. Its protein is CASSLDRTIVRAGYTF.

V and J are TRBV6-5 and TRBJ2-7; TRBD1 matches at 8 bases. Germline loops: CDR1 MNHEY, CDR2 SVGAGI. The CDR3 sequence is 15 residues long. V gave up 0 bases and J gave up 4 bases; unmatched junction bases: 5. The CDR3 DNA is TGTGCCAGCAGTTACTCCGGGACAGGTCATTACGAGCAGTACTTC. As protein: CASSYSGTGHYEQYF.

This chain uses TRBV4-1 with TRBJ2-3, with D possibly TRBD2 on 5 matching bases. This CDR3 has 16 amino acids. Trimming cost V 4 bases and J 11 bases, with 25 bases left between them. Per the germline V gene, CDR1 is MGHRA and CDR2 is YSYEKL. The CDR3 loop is CASSRSIVRGPTKQYF. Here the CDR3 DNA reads TGCGCCAGCAGCCGCTCTATTGTTCGAGGGCCTACTAAGCAGTATTTT.

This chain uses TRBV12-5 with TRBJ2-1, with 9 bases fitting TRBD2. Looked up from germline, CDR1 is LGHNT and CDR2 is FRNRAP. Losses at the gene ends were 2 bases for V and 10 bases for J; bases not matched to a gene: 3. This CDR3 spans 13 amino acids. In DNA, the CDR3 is TGTGCTAGTGGTTTGACGCTAGCGGGAGAGCAGTTCTTC. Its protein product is CASGLTLAGEQFF.

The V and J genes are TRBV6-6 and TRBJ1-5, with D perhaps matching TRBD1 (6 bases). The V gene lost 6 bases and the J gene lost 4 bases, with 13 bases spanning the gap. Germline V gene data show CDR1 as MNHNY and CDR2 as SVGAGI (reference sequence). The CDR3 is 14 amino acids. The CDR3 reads CASREQGSNQPQHF. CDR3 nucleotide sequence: TGTGCCAGCAGAGAACAGGGTTCGAATCAGCCCCAGCATTTT.

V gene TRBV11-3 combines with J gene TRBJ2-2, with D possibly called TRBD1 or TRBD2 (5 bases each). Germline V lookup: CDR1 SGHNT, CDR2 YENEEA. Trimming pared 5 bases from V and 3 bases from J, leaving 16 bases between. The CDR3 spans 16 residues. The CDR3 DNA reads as TGTGCCAGCAGCACCCGGGACGGAAGTTACACCGGGGAGCTGTTTTTT. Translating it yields CASSTRDGSYTGELFF.

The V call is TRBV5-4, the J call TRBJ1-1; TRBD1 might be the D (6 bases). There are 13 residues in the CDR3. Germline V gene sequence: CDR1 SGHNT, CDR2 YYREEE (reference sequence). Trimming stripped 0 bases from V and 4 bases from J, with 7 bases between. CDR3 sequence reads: CASSLAGATEAFF. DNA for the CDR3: TGTGCCAGCAGCTTGGCAGGGGCCACTGAAGCTTTCTTT.

The CDR3 DNA reads TGTGCCAGTAGTAGGGGACAGGGGCTTACCTACGAGCAGTACTTC. Its translation is CASSRGQGLTYEQYF. The genes are TRBV19 and TRBJ2-7, with 10 bases identical to TRBD1. V lost 4 bases, J lost 2 bases, and 5 bases stayed unmatched. CDR1 and CDR2 from the germline V gene are LNHDA and SQIVND (reference sequence). The CDR3 runs 15 residues.

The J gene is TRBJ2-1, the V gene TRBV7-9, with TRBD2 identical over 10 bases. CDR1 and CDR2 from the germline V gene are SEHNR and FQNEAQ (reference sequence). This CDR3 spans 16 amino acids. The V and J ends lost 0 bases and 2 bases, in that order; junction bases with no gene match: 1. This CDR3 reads CASSLALAGTYNEQFF. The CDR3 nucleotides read TGTGCCAGCAGCTTAGCACTAGCGGGAACCTACAATGAGCAGTTCTTC. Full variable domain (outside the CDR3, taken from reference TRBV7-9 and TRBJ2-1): DTGVSQNPRHKITKRGQNVTFRCDPISEHNRLYWYRQTLGQGPEFLTYFQNEAQLEKSRLLSDRFSAERPKGSFSTLEIQRTEQGDSAMYLCASSLALAGTYNEQFFGPGTRLTVL.

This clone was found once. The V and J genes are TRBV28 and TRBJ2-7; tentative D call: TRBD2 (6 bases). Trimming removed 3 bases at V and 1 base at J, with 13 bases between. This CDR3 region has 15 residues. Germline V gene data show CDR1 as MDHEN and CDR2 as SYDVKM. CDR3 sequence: CASSLGGSGSYEQYF. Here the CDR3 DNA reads TGTGCCAGCAGTTTGGGGGGTTCAGGGTCCTACGAGCAGTACTTC.

The DNA for the CDR3 is TGTGCCAGCAGCAGGGGGGCCCCCTACAATGAGCAGTTCTTC. It codes for CASSRGAPYNEQFF. The chain uses TRBV21-1 and TRBJ2-1. TRBV21-1 is marked as a pseudogene. The CDR3 contains 14 residues.

CDR3 loop: CASSMGQTNYGYTF. DNA of the CDR3: TGTGCCAGCAGCATGGGACAGACTAACTATGGCTACACCTTC. V is TRBV5-5 and J is TRBJ1-2; 7 nucleotides align to TRBD1. The junction had 3 bases not matched to a gene; V was cut back by 4 bases and J by 0 bases. Looked up from germline, CDR1 is SGHKS and CDR2 is YYEKEE (reference sequence). The CDR3 extends over 14 amino acids.

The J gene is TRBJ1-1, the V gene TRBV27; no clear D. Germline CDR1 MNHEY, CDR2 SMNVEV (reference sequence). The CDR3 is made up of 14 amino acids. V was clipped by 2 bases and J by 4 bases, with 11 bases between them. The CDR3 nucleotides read TGTGCCAGCAGTTTAGAATGGGGTCGCACTGAAGCTTTCTTT. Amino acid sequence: CASSLEWGRTEAFF.

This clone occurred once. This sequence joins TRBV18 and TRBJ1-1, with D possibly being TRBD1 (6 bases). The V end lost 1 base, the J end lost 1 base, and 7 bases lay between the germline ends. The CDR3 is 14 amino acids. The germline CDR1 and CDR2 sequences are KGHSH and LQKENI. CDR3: CASSPRQENTEAFF. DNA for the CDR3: TGTGCCAGCTCACCACGACAGGAGAACACTGAAGCTTTCTTT.

The CDR3, as DNA: TGTGCCAGCAGCAGCCTCAGACAGGCAACTAATGAAAAACTGTTTTTT. It is translated as CASSSLRQATNEKLFF. J is TRBJ1-4 and V is TRBV28; D perhaps matches TRBD1 (6 bases). Germline V gene lookup returns CDR1 MDHEN and CDR2 SYDVKM. The CDR3 is 16 amino acids. Trimming left V 6 bases short and J 0 bases short, with 14 bases between.

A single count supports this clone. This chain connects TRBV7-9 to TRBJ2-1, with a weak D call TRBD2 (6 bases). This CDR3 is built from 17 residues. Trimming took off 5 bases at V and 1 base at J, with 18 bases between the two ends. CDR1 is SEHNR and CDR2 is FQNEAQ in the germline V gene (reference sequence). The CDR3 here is CASSPYRGSGSYNEQFF. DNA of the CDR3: TGTGCCAGCAGCCCCTACAGAGGTAGCGGTTCCTACAATGAGCAGTTCTTC.